This is a list of T cell receptor beta chains from one sample in a study of blood T cell repertoires in COVID-19. Some clones are missing from TCRdb's copy, which holds only in-frame ones; the method was immunoSEQ multiplex PCR. The table shows 80,000 to 90,000 clones, with around 80% occurring only once. The material sequenced was peripheral blood. These receptors were taken from a woman at least 80 years old with acute or convalescent COVID-19. Both conserved end residues are part of each CDR3. D genes are given only for firm matches. Some rows have no size entry. The others give once, few or many, or a class for an expanded clone.

j_call v_call d_call clone_size cdr3_nt cdr3_aa
TRBJ2-2 TRBV6-5 NA few TGTGCCAGCAGCAAAGACAGGTTACCCACCGGGGAGCTGTTTTTT CASSKDRLPTGELFF
TRBJ2-1 TRBV5-1 TRBD2 NA TGCGCCAGCAGCCCCAGACTAGCGGGGGGGCATGAGCAGTTCTTC CASSPRLAGGHEQFF
TRBJ1-1 TRBV5-6 TRBD1 once TGTGCCAGCAGCTTTCAGGGGGTTAACACTGAAGCTTTCTTT CASSFQGVNTEAFF
TRBJ2-5 TRBV3-1/TRBV3-2 TRBD2 NA TGTGCCAGCAGCCAAGCAGGACTAGGTGAGACCCAGTACTTC CASSQAGLGETQYF
TRBJ2-3 TRBV27 NA NA TGTGCCAGCAGCCGAAACCTAGGACTAACGAACACAGATACGCAGTATTTT CASSRNLGLTNTDTQYF
TRBJ2-1 TRBV4-2 TRBD2 NA TGTGCCAGCAGCAGGAGCGGGGCGACCTACAATGAGCAGTTCTTC CASSRSGATYNEQFF
TRBJ2-7 TRBV6-5 TRBD1 NA TGTGCCAGCTCGAACCGGGACAGGGGGTACCACGAGCAGTACTTC CASSNRDRGYHEQYF
TRBJ2-2 TRBV10-3 NA NA TGTGCCATCAGGCCGCCCCCAGCGAACACCGGGGAGCTGTTTTTT CAIRPPPANTGELFF
TRBJ2-2 TRBV9 TRBD2 NA TGTGCCAGCAGCGTAGTTTCGCATTCTAGCGGGAGCCCTAACACCGGGGAGCTGTTTTTT CASSVVSHSSGSPNTGELFF
TRBJ2-6 TRBV5-1 NA NA TGCGCCAGCAGCTTGACGGCTGGGGCCAACGTCCTGACTTTC CASSLTAGANVLTF
TRBJ2-5 TRBV20-1 NA NA TGCAGTGCTAGTAAGGGGGGGCAAGAGACCCAGTACTTC CSASKGGQETQYF
TRBJ1-2 TRBV5-1 TRBD1 NA TGCGCCAGCAGCTTCGAACAGGGGCCGCTTGGTAACTATGGCTACACCTTC CASSFEQGPLGNYGYTF
TRBJ2-5 TRBV4-1 NA NA TGCGCCAGCAGCCAAGACGACCAAGAGACCCAGTACTTC CASSQDDQETQYF
TRBJ2-2 TRBV9 TRBD2 NA TGTGCCAGCAGCCTCACTAGCGGGGGGGTGAGCACCGGGGAGCTGTTTTTT CASSLTSGGVSTGELFF
TRBJ2-1 TRBV29-1 TRBD2 NA TGCAGCGCTCTTGGGACTAGCGGTAAGAATGAGCAGTTCTTC CSALGTSGKNEQFF
TRBJ2-7 TRBV3-1/TRBV3-2 NA NA TGTGCCAGCAGCCTAGGGGCGACCTACGAGCAGTACTTC CASSLGATYEQYF
TRBJ2-6 TRBV6-5 NA NA TGTGCCAGCAGCCTCGTGGGGGGAGGGGCCAACGTCCTGACTTTC CASSLVGGGANVLTF
TRBJ2-3 TRBV6-5 TRBD1 NA TGTGCCAGCATGATGACAGGGCCCGTAGATACGCAGTATTTT CASMMTGPVDTQYF
TRBJ2-1 TRBV7-2 TRBD2 NA TGTGCCAGCAGCTTGGTAGCGGGGGGCTTGGGATACAATGAGCAGTTCTTC CASSLVAGGLGYNEQFF
TRBJ2-4 TRBV3-1/TRBV3-2 NA NA TGTGCCAGCAGCCAACCTGCCAAAAACATTCAGTACTTC CASSQPAKNIQYF
TRBJ2-1 TRBV19 NA NA TGTGCCAGTAGTATTTCCCCAGGAACCAATGAGCAGTTCTTC CASSISPGTNEQFF
TRBJ2-3 TRBV4-1 TRBD2 NA TGCGCCAGCAGCCAAACTGGGACTAGCGGGGGGGCCAAGCTAACAGATACGCAGTATTTT CASSQTGTSGGAKLTDTQYF
TRBJ1-3 TRBV12-3/TRBV12-4 NA NA TGTGCCAGCGGCCCGATCTCTGGAAACACCATATATTTT CASGPISGNTIYF
TRBJ2-1 TRBV6-1 TRBD2 few TGTGCCAGCAGTGAATGGCGGGGGGTGGTTCGTCGTCTGGATGAGCAGTTCTTC CASSEWRGVVRRLDEQFF
TRBJ1-1 TRBV5-1 NA once TGCGCCAGCAGCCCTGCGACCAAGGAGCACACTGAAGCTTTCTTT CASSPATKEHTEAFF
TRBJ2-4 TRBV19 NA NA TGTGCCAGAGTTCCCGAGAGGAACATTCAGTACTTC CARVPERNIQYF
TRBJ1-2 TRBV3-1/TRBV3-2 NA NA TGTGCCAGCAGCTCCTCAGTACAGGGCGAGGATGGCTACACCTTC CASSSSVQGEDGYTF
TRBJ2-7 TRBV27 TRBD2 NA TGTGCCAGCAGTTTAGTGGGACTACCGCCCTACGAGCAGTACTTC CASSLVGLPPYEQYF
TRBJ1-5 TRBV7-8 NA NA TGTGCCAGCAGCCCCATTGGACAGATTTATCAGCCCCAGCATTTT CASSPIGQIYQPQHF
TRBJ1-1 TRBV5-1 TRBD1 NA TGCGCCAGCAGCGTTCGACAGGGAAATACTGAAGCTTTCTTT CASSVRQGNTEAFF
TRBJ2-7 TRBV3-1/TRBV3-2 TRBD2 NA TGTGCCAGCAGCCCCTCCTTGCCCGATAGCGGGGTCCCCCCCTACGAGCAGTACTTC CASSPSLPDSGVPPYEQYF
TRBJ2-3 TRBV27 NA NA TGTGCCAGCAGTTTTCTTCCCAGCACAGATACGCAGTATTTT CASSFLPSTDTQYF
TRBJ2-1 TRBV11-3 NA NA TGTGCCAGCAGCTCGTCGAGGGGGGGTGAGCAGTTCTTC CASSSSRGGEQFF
TRBJ2-1 TRBV2 NA NA TGTGCCAGCAGTGAGGGGGGTAATGAGCAGTTCTTC CASSEGGNEQFF
TRBJ1-1 TRBV5-1 TRBD1 NA TGCGCCAGCAGTATGACAGGGGCCCCCCCTGAAGCTTTCTTT CASSMTGAPPEAFF
TRBJ1-5 TRBV19 NA NA TGTGCCAGTAGTATCGGAGCCGGCCCCCAGCATTTT CASSIGAGPQHF
TRBJ2-5 TRBV2 NA few TGTGCCAGCAGTGACCCCGGGTCCGAAGAGACCCAGTACTTC CASSDPGSEETQYF
TRBJ1-2 TRBV2 TRBD1 NA TGTGCCAGCACCGGACAGGCCCCCAGCCATGGCTACACCTTC CASTGQAPSHGYTF
TRBJ2-1 TRBV5-1 TRBD1 NA TGCGCCAGCGGTTCGCCACAGGGGAATGAGCAGTTCTTC CASGSPQGNEQFF
TRBJ2-3 TRBV7-3 NA NA TGTGCCAGCAGTTATTCAGGGGCAGATACGCAGTATTTT CASSYSGADTQYF
TRBJ2-1 TRBV7-9 NA NA TGTGCCAGCAGCTTAGCGACACAGGGTACTGAGCAGTTCTTC CASSLATQGTEQFF
TRBJ1-5 TRBV28 NA NA TGTGCCAGCAGTCTCCGCTTATCGGGGAATAGCAATCAGCCCCAGCATTTT CASSLRLSGNSNQPQHF
TRBJ1-2 TRBV27 TRBD1 NA TGTGCCAGCAGTTTAGGACAGGGAGGACCACTAAACTATGGCTACACCTTC CASSLGQGGPLNYGYTF
TRBJ2-2 TRBV19 NA NA TGTGCCAGTAGTATCAGGCGAAATGGGGAGCTGTTTTTT CASSIRRNGELFF
TRBJ2-5 TRBV6-5 TRBD1 NA TGTGCCAGTAACTCCGGGACAGGGGGGGCGGAGACCCAGTACTTC CASNSGTGGAETQYF
TRBJ2-7 TRBV11-2 TRBD2 NA TGTGCCAGCAGGGTAGCGGGAGTATCCCACGAGCAGTACTTC CASRVAGVSHEQYF